This T cell receptor beta chain was captured in a study of identical twins. Study outcomes and limitations: Twin-shared out-of-frame alpha sequences showed excess low generation probability. Surplus twin overlap in beta out-of-frame sequences was less pronounced.

The CDR3 covers 16 residues. V lost 5 bases and J lost 4; bases outside the gene matches: 11. CDR1 and CDR2 (germline): SGHDN, FVKESK. About this clonotype: The antigen remains undetermined.

TCRdb re-derived calls from the 5' RACE reads in MiXCR, one entry per CDR3 protein. Here the sample spans about 450,000 distinct CDR3 sequences, around 18% being singletons. Sequencing was carried out using naive T cells sorted from blood. The sequence was obtained from a man aged 45-65 years in good health. V usage is TRBV14 and J usage is TRBJ2-3; 8 bases are shared with TRBD2. The CDR3 DNA reads TGTGCCAGCAGCTCCAGACTAGCGATGGGGTCAGATACGCAGTATTTT. This gives the protein CASSSRLAMGSDTQYF.